The 2 T cell receptor beta chains presented below share a single source sample, sequenced in a study of blood T cell repertoires in COVID-19 (dated by TCRdb to the early 2020s). Receptor libraries were prepared by the immunoSEQ multiplex PCR assay. TCRdb carries this immuneACCESS record with in-frame sequences only. Its versions omit some clonotypes, under half of them owing to an unresolved V gene in the studies checked, with the rest unexplained. This sample holds about 48,000 clones; over 75% were observed only once. The ten largest account for less than 6.5% of the sample. The sequencing input was peripheral blood. The receptors come from a woman aged 55-70 years with acute or convalescent COVID-19.

The table lists this clone with a few counts. J is TRBJ1-2 and V is TRBV6-5; the match to TRBD1 covers 10 bases. Looked up from germline, CDR1 is MNHEY and CDR2 is SVGAGI. V lost 6 bases and J lost 5; bases outside the gene matches: 6. This CDR3 contains 14 residues. CDR3 residues: CASRQPGQGYGYTF. The CDR3, as DNA: TGTGCCAGCAGACAACCGGGACAGGGGTATGGCTACACCTTC.

V and J are TRBV6-5 and TRBJ1-3; no definite D call. The length of the CDR3 is 15 residues. The V end was cut by 6 bases, the J end by 0 bases, with 12 bases between. The V gene's germline CDR1 is MNHEY and CDR2 SVGAGI. CDR3 sequence (DNA): TGTGCCAGCAGAAACACAGAGTCCTCTGGAAACACCATATATTTT. It yields the protein CASRNTESSGNTIYF.